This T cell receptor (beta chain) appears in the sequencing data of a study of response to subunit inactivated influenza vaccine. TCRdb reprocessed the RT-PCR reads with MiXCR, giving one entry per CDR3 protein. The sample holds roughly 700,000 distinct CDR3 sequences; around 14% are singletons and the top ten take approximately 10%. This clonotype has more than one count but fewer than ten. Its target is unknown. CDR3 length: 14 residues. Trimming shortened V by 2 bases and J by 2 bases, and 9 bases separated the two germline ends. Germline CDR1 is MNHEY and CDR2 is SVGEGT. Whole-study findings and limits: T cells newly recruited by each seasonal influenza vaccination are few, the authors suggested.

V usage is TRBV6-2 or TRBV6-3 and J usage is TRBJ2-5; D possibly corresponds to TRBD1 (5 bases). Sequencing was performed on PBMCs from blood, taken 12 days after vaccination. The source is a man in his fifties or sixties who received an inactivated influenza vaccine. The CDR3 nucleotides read TGTGCCAGCAGTTACACAGGAAATCAAGAGACCCAGTACTTC. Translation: CASSYTGNQETQYF.